One sample yielded the 26 T cell receptor beta chains listed below, sequenced in a study of T cell responses to AZD1222 COVID-19 vaccine. Clones were sequenced by immunoSEQ multiplex PCR, and TCRdb holds only the in-frame ones, with some missing. The sample lists some 130,000 clones, roughly 87% occurring once. The specimen was peripheral blood, collected 28 days after the second AZD1222 dose. The receptors stem from an adult who received the AZD1222 COVID-19 vaccine.

This clone was found a few times. V usage is TRBV28 and J usage is TRBJ2-7; D may be TRBD2 (5 bases). V was trimmed by 4 bases and J by 2 bases, leaving 12 bases between them. CDR1 and CDR2 (germline): MDHEN, SYDVKM. CDR3 length equals 14 residues. The CDR3 region is CASSSMTMTYEQYF. The CDR3, as DNA: TGTGCCAGCAGTTCAATGACTATGACCTACGAGCAGTACTTC.

This clone has a handful of counts. The chain recombines TRBV29-1 with TRBJ1-1; D is unresolved. V gave up 7 bases and J gave up 1 base, with 13 bases separating them. The germline CDR1 and CDR2 sequences are SQVTM and ANQGSEA. This CDR3 contains 13 residues. The CDR3 bases are TGCAGCGCAGAGAGGGAAGGGAACACTGAAGCTTTCTTT. Amino acids: CSAEREGNTEAFF.

This clone showed up just once. The V gene is TRBV2, the J gene TRBJ2-7; D is possibly TRBD1 (5 bases). Germline V gene sequence: CDR1 SNHLY, CDR2 FYNNEI. This CDR3 comprises 12 residues. Deletions cut 5 bases from V and 1 base from J, with 6 bases between. CDR3 amino acids: CASSRQSYEQYF. The CDR3 bases are TGTGCCAGCAGTCGACAGTCCTACGAGCAGTACTTC.

This rearrangement joins TRBV7-6 to TRBJ1-1; D ambiguous. Germline V gene lookup returns CDR1 SGHVS and CDR2 FNYEAQ. CDR3 length: 15 residues. V was trimmed by 3 bases and J by 3 bases, leaving 14 bases between them. The CDR3 DNA is TGTGCCAGCAGCTTGGGTATACTGGAGGACACTGAAGCTTTCTTT. Translation gives CASSLGILEDTEAFF.

This chain connects TRBV2 to TRBJ1-6; D perhaps matches TRBD1 (6 bases). CDR1 is SNHLY and CDR2 is FYNNEI in the germline V gene. This CDR3 is 15 amino acids long. V dropped 2 bases and J dropped 10 bases, with 15 bases sitting between them. Here the CDR3 DNA reads TGTGCCAGCAGTGAAAGAGGTCAGGGGATATCACCCCTCCACTTT. Protein sequence: CASSERGQGISPLHF.

This clone has a handful of counts. This rearrangement joins TRBV27 to TRBJ1-2, with a possible D match to TRBD1 (6 bases). The CDR3 has 13 residues. The ends were cut back, 4 bases at V and 4 bases at J, with 10 bases in the middle. Germline CDR1 MNHEY, CDR2 SMNVEV (reference sequence). The CDR3 nucleotides are TGTGCCAGCAGTTCCACAGGGCGCTATGGCTACACCTTC. It codes for CASSSTGRYGYTF.

This clone counts as medium-sized (0.01 to 0.1%). V gene TRBV5-6 combines with J gene TRBJ2-7, with D maybe TRBD2 (6 bases). Germline-derived CDR1 and CDR2 are SGHDT and YYEEEE. The CDR3 length is 15 residues. Trimming left V 4 bases short and J 7 bases short, with 21 bases between. The chain's CDR3 is CASSPGGTGDPEQYF. CDR3 sequence (DNA): TGTGCCAGCAGCCCCGGCGGGACTGGGGACCCAGAGCAGTACTTC.

The chain employs TRBV5-1 and TRBJ1-4; 7 bases are shared with TRBD1. CDR3 length: 16 amino acids. The V gene's germline CDR1 is SGHRS and CDR2 YFSETQ. V lost 3 bases, J lost 4 bases, and 9 bases stayed unmatched. The CDR3 coding sequence is TGCGCCAGCAGCTCCCGCAGGGGGGGGATTAATGAAAAACTGTTTTTT. It is translated as CASSSRRGGINEKLFF. Full variable domain (missing parts from reference TRBV5-1 and TRBJ1-4): KAGVTQTPRYLIKTRGQQVTLSCSPISGHRSVSWYQQTPGQGLQFLFEYFSETQRNKGNFPGRFSGRQFSNSRSEMNVSTLELGDSALYLCASSSRRGGINEKLFFGSGTQLSVL.

The V call is TRBV6-5, the J call TRBJ1-2, with D maybe TRBD1 (6 bases). Trimming pared 2 bases from V and 2 bases from J, leaving 15 bases between. The CDR3 is made up of 16 amino acids. From germline, CDR1 is MNHEY and CDR2 SVGAGI. The CDR3 sequence: CASSYNLGRGNYGYTF. For the CDR3, the DNA is TGTGCCAGCAGTTACAACCTCGGGAGGGGGAACTATGGCTACACCTTC.

This chain links TRBV7-9 with TRBJ1-1; possibly TRBD1 for D (5 bases). V lost 7 bases, J lost 4 bases, and 16 bases lay in between. The length of the CDR3 is 14 residues. CDR1 SEHNR and CDR2 FQNEAQ come from the germline V gene (reference sequence). The CDR3 spells CASMALRQTTEAFF. As DNA, the CDR3 is TGTGCCAGCATGGCCCTTAGACAGACCACTGAAGCTTTCTTT.

V usage is TRBV4-3 and J usage is TRBJ1-5; TRBD1 matches 8 bases. The CDR3 is 15 residues long. Trimming took 4 bases from V and 1 from J; bases not matched to a gene: 3. Germline assignment: CDR1 LGHNA and CDR2 YSLEER. The CDR3 nucleotides are TGCGCCAGCAGCCCAGGACAGGGAAGCAATCAGCCCCAGCATTTT. Translation gives CASSPGQGSNQPQHF.

The chain is built from TRBV5-1 and TRBJ2-1, with D perhaps TRBD2 (6 bases). V dropped 4 bases and J dropped 2 bases, with 13 bases sitting between them. The CDR3 consists of 15 residues. Germline loops: CDR1 SGHRS, CDR2 YFSETQ. The CDR3 DNA sequence: TGCGCCAGCAGCCCGGGGGTGGGACCCTACAATGAGCAGTTCTTC. Encoded protein: CASSPGVGPYNEQFF.

This chain uses TRBV5-4 with TRBJ1-2; 9 nucleotides line up with TRBD1. Unmatched junction bases numbered 4, after V lost 4 bases and J lost 0 bases. The CDR3 length is 15 residues. The germline V gene encodes CDR1 SGHNT and CDR2 YYREEE (reference sequence). CDR3 sequence reads: CASSLQGAPNYGYTF. The CDR3 nucleotides read TGTGCCAGCAGCCTACAGGGGGCTCCTAACTATGGCTACACCTTC.

The genes are TRBV2 and TRBJ1-1, with 7 bases matching TRBD1. Germline V gene lookup returns CDR1 SNHLY and CDR2 FYNNEI. The CDR3 has 15 amino acids. The trim removed 1 base at V and 5 bases at J, leaving 7 bases unmatched. DNA of the CDR3: TGTGCCAGCAGTGAAGGGACAGGCCTAGGGACTGAAGCTTTCTTT. Amino acid sequence: CASSEGTGLGTEAFF.

This sequence joins TRBV28 and TRBJ1-5; no clear D. Germline lookup yields CDR1 MDHEN and CDR2 SYDVKM. The CDR3 loop spans 15 amino acids. V was trimmed by 5 bases and J by 7 bases, leaving 18 bases between them. The CDR3 here is CASSPEDRIGQPQHF. The CDR3 region has the DNA TGTGCCAGCAGTCCAGAAGACCGTATCGGGCAGCCCCAGCATTTT.

The rearrangement uses TRBV27 and TRBJ2-1, with 11 bases identical to TRBD2. V trimming: 6 bases; J trimming: 14 bases; junction bases outside the gene matches: 9. The CDR3 runs to 13 residues. Germline assignment: CDR1 MNHEY and CDR2 SMNVEV (reference sequence). The CDR3 spells CASRTGTSGQEFF. CDR3 DNA: TGTGCCAGCAGAACCGGGACTAGCGGTCAGGAGTTCTTC.

The chain is built from TRBV18 and TRBJ1-5; unclear D gene. Per germline, CDR1 KGHSH and CDR2 LQKENI. The CDR3 has 13 residues. The V end was cut by 2 bases, the J end by 7 bases, with 9 bases between. In DNA form, the CDR3 reads TGTGCCAGCTCACCAGCGGGAGTCCAGCCCCAGCATTTT. As protein: CASSPAGVQPQHF. Based on the CDR3 plus reference TRBV18 and TRBJ1-5, the full variable domain is NAGVMQNPRHLVRRRGQEARLRCSPMKGHSHVYWYRQLPEEGLKFMVYLQKENIIDESGMPKERFSAEFPKEGPSILRIQQVVRGDSAAYFCASSPAGVQPQHFGDGTRLSIL.

The V and J genes are TRBV7-2 and TRBJ1-1; D unclear. The CDR3 sequence is 13 residues long. Trimming took 5 bases from V and 0 from J, leaving 7 bases between them. Germline values: CDR1 SGHTA, CDR2 FQGNSA. The CDR3 DNA follows: TGTGCCAGCAGCCTGCCCCTGAACACTGAAGCTTTCTTT. As protein: CASSLPLNTEAFF.

This clone has just one count. The chain carries TRBV7-8 and TRBJ2-1; tentatively, D is TRBD1 or TRBD2 (6 bases each). CDR3 length equals 16 residues. V shed 0 bases and J shed 4 bases, with 13 bases lying between them. The germline CDR1 and CDR2 sequences are SGHVS and FQNEAQ. The CDR3 sequence is CASSLAGGQIYNEQFF. CDR3 coding DNA: TGTGCCAGCAGCTTAGCGGGGGGCCAGATTTACAATGAGCAGTTCTTC.

The chain employs TRBV7-9 and TRBJ1-2, with D hard to call. V gave up 1 base and J gave up 4 bases, with 10 bases separating them. There are 14 residues in the CDR3. CDR1 is SEHNR and CDR2 is FQNEAQ in the germline V gene (reference sequence). The CDR3 DNA reads as TGTGCCAGCAGCTTAGAAGAGGGATTCTATGGCTACACCTTC. Encoded protein: CASSLEEGFYGYTF.

This clone occurred a few times. The gene calls are TRBV19 and TRBJ1-1; possibly TRBD1 for D (5 bases). Germline values: CDR1 LNHDA, CDR2 SQIVND (reference sequence). This CDR3 spans 17 amino acids. V lost 3 bases and J lost 1, with 18 bases in between. CDR3 in amino acids: CASSMSPRDVSNTEAFF. CDR3 sequence (DNA): TGTGCCAGTAGTATGAGCCCCAGGGACGTCTCGAACACTGAAGCTTTCTTT. The variable domain in full, with the rest retrieved from reference TRBV19 and TRBJ1-1, is DGGITQSPKYLFRKEGQNVTLSCEQNLNHDAMYWYRQDPGQGLRLIYYSQIVNDFQKGDIAEGYSVSREKKESFPLTVTSAQKNPTAFYLCASSMSPRDVSNTEAFFGQGTRLTVV.

The chain joins TRBV7-2 to TRBJ1-5, with a weak D call TRBD1 (5 bases). CDR3 length: 13 residues. Germline V gene lookup returns CDR1 SGHTA and CDR2 FQGNSA. V lost 1 base and J lost 9, with 10 bases in between. The CDR3 coding sequence is TGTGCCAGCAGCTTAGGACAGTTCGGGCCCCAGCATTTT. Translating gives CASSLGQFGPQHF.

This chain joins TRBV9 and TRBJ2-3; D is perhaps TRBD2 (5 bases). Per the germline V gene, CDR1 is SGDLS and CDR2 is YYNGEE. CDR3 length: 14 amino acids. Trimming left V 1 base short and J 4 bases short, with 10 bases between. The CDR3 loop is CASSVLSGADTQYF. The CDR3 nucleotides read TGTGCCAGCAGCGTATTAAGCGGCGCAGATACGCAGTATTTT.

This clone was observed once. The chain combines TRBV6-5 with TRBJ1-2; D is possibly TRBD1 (6 bases). V lost 4 bases to trimming and J lost 8 bases, with 17 bases between them. This CDR3 is 14 amino acids long. Germline CDR1 is MNHEY and CDR2 is SVGAGI. The CDR3 protein is CASSSAIQGRGYTF. The CDR3 nucleotides read TGTGCCAGCAGTTCAGCCATACAGGGCAGGGGCTACACCTTC.

V is TRBV7-3 and J is TRBJ1-2; D is possibly TRBD1 (6 bases). The CDR3 length is 13 residues. V was cut by 4 bases and J by 1 base, with 7 bases left in between. Per the germline V gene, CDR1 is SGHTA and CDR2 is FQGTGA. The CDR3 region is CASSSDSNYGYTF. DNA for the CDR3: TGTGCCAGCAGCTCGGACAGTAACTATGGCTACACCTTC.

The rearrangement joins TRBV30 to TRBJ1-4; D gene ambiguous. Looked up from germline, CDR1 is GTSNPN and CDR2 is SVGIG (reference sequence). This CDR3 has 12 amino acids. V lost 3 bases to trimming and J lost 10 bases, with 12 bases between them. CDR3 amino acids: CAWSTRMGKLFF. CDR3 DNA sequence: TGTGCCTGGAGCACCAGGATGGGAAAACTGTTTTTT.